Sequencing of this T cell receptor beta chain was carried out in a study of beta chain features in type 1 diabetes. As for the study in general: Sorted cell examination encompassed roughly 110 million cells across all samples.

V lost 0 bases, J lost 8 bases, and 5 bases lay in between. The CDR3 consists of 11 residues. CDR1 is SGHRS, CDR2 YFSETQ, per germline. This clone has only a few counts. Expressed TCRB transcripts were sequenced after all isolated RNA was converted to cDNA. TCRdb's table, derived via immunoSEQ multiplex PCR, lists solely in-frame clones and lacks some. The repertoire holds over 700,000 clones, with roughly a sixth as singletons. Sequenced sample: naive CD4+ T cells from blood. This chain joins TRBV5-1 and TRBJ1-1; D gene unclear. The TCR was taken from a woman between 18 and 29 years old in good health. The CDR3 spells CASSLESEAFF. The CDR3, as DNA: TGCGCCAGCAGCTTGGAGTCAGAAGCTTTCTTT. Combining the CDR3 with reference TRBV5-1 and TRBJ1-1 gives the whole variable domain KAGVTQTPRYLIKTRGQQVTLSCSPISGHRSVSWYQQTPGQGLQFLFEYFSETQRNKGNFPGRFSGRQFSNSRSEMNVSTLELGDSALYLCASSLESEAFFGQGTRLTVV.